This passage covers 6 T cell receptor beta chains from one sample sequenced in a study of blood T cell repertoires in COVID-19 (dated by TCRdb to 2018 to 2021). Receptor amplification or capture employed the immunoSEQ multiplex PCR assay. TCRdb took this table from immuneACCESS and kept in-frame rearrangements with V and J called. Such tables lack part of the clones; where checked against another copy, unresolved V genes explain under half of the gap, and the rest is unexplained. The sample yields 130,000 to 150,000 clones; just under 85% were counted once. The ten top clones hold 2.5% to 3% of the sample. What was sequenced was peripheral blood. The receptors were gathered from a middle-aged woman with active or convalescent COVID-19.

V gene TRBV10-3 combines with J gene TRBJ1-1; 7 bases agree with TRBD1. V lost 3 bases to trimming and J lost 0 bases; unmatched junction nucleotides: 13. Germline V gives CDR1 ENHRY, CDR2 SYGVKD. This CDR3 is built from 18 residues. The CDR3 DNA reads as TGTGCCATCAGTGACTATTCCGGGACAGTGGGAATGAACACTGAAGCTTTCTTT. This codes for CAISDYSGTVGMNTEAFF.

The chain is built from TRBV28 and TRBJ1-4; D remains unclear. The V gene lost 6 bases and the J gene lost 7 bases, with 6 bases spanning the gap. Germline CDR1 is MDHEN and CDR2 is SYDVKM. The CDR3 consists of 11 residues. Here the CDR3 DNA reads TGTGCCAGCAGGGCAGGTGAAAAACTGTTTTTT. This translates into CASRAGEKLFF.

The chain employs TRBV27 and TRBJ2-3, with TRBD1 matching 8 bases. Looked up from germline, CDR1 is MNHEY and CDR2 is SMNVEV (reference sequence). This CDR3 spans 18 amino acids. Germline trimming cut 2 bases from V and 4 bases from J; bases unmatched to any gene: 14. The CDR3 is CASSLVGQGAISSDTQYF. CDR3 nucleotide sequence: TGTGCCAGCAGTTTAGTCGGACAGGGAGCCATATCTTCAGATACGCAGTATTTT.

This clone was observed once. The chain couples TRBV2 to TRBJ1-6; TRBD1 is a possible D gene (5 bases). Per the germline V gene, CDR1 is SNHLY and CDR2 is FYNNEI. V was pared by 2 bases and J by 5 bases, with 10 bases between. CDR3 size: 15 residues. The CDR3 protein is CASSEQGGDNSPLHF. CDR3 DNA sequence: TGTGCCAGCAGTGAACAGGGAGGGGATAATTCACCCCTCCACTTT.

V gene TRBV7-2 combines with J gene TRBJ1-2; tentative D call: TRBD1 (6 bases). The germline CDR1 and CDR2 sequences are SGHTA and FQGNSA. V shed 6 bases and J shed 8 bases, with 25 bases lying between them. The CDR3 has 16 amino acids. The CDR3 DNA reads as TGTGCCAGCAGTTCACGACAGGAGACCCGGCTGAAGGGCTACACCTTC. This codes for CASSSRQETRLKGYTF.

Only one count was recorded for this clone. This CDR3 reads CASTEGQGARGYTF. The DNA for the CDR3 is TGTGCCAGTACCGAGGGACAGGGGGCTCGTGGCTACACCTTC. The chain employs TRBV19 and TRBJ1-2; TRBD1 matches at 12 bases. Per germline, CDR1 LNHDA and CDR2 SQIVND (reference sequence). The V gene end was trimmed by 7 bases and the J gene end by 7 bases; junction bases not matched to a gene: 7. The CDR3 runs 14 residues.